Below are 9 T cell receptor beta chains sequenced from a single sample in a study of CD8 T cells in Susac syndrome. Random hexamers were used to reverse transcribe the RNA input (roughly 0.5 to 1 ug). TCRdb called the immunoSEQ multiplex PCR reads again in MiXCR, with one record for every CDR3 protein. The sample includes 120,000 or so distinct CDR3 sequences, over 85% of them seen just once. The sample comprised CD8+ T cells from PBMCs. Every receptor here comes from a human donor with Susac syndrome.

The V gene is TRBV29-1, the J gene TRBJ2-2, with 7 bases aligning to TRBD1. The CDR3 consists of 14 residues. Looked up from germline, CDR1 is SQVTM and CDR2 is ANQGSEA. V lost 4 bases to trimming and J lost 5 bases; unmatched junction nucleotides: 7. In nucleotides, the CDR3 is TGCAGCGTTGTCGAGCAGGGGGTAACCGGGGAGCTGTTTTTT. Amino acids: CSVVEQGVTGELFF.

The gene calls are TRBV3-1 and TRBJ2-5; the D gene is possibly TRBD1 (6 bases). V shed 4 bases and J shed 5 bases, with 14 bases lying between them. Germline CDR1 reads LGHDT; CDR2 reads YNNKEL (reference sequence). This CDR3 is built from 14 residues. CDR3: CASSLPGTQETQYF. The CDR3 nucleotides read TGTGCCAGCAGCCTGCCTGGGACACAGGAGACCCAGTACTTC.

V usage is TRBV29-1 and J usage is TRBJ2-1; D is perhaps TRBD1 (6 bases). Germline CDR1 is SQVTM and CDR2 is ANQGSEA. V was trimmed by 1 base and J by 0 bases, leaving 22 bases between them. CDR3 length equals 19 residues. CDR3 protein: CSVEGSAGASTSSYNEQFF. CDR3 bases: TGCAGCGTTGAAGGTTCAGCAGGGGCCTCGACGAGCTCCTACAATGAGCAGTTCTTC.

The J gene is TRBJ2-2, the V gene TRBV21-1; TRBD1, the table's D call, was not compared with the DNA. TRBV21-1 is a recognized pseudogene. The CDR3 totals 15 residues. The CDR3 DNA reads TGTGCCAGCACCGGACAGGGGGCAGACACCGGGGAGCTGTTTTTT. This gives the protein CASTGQGADTGELFF.

The chain combines TRBV20-1 with TRBJ2-5; 9 bases are shared with TRBD1. Trimming removed 0 bases from V and 5 bases from J; junction bases left unmatched: 7. The CDR3 extends over 15 amino acids. The germline gives CDR1 DFQATT, CDR2 SNEGSKA (reference sequence). The DNA for the CDR3 is TGCAGTGCTAGAGATGGGGACAGGGCGATGGAGACCCAGTACTTC. Translating gives CSARDGDRAMETQYF.

The genes are TRBV9 and TRBJ2-3; tentative D call: TRBD2 (6 bases). Germline V gives CDR1 SGDLS, CDR2 YYNGEE. The CDR3 has 14 amino acids. Between the trimmed V and J ends, which lost 0 bases and 5 bases, there was a span of 10 bases. CDR3 region: CASSVDLGGDTQYF. The DNA for the CDR3 is TGTGCCAGCAGCGTAGATTTGGGGGGAGATACGCAGTATTTT.

This sequence joins TRBV2 and TRBJ1-4, with unresolved D. Trimming removed 1 base from V and 12 bases from J, with 12 bases in between. The germline CDR1 and CDR2 sequences are SNHLY and FYNNEI. The CDR3 length is 13 residues. The CDR3 protein is CASSEDPRRELFF. CDR3 bases: TGTGCCAGCAGTGAAGATCCCCGGAGGGAACTGTTTTTT.

V and J are TRBV3-1 and TRBJ2-7; perhaps TRBD2 as D (6 bases). The CDR3 sequence is 17 residues long. Trimming removed 2 bases from V and 0 bases from J, with 17 bases in between. Germline-derived CDR1 and CDR2 are LGHDT and YNNKEL (reference sequence). The CDR3 coding sequence is TGTGCCAGCAGCCAATCCTCGGGACTCCTGAGCTCCTACGAGCAGTACTTC. The encoded protein is CASSQSSGLLSSYEQYF.

In DNA, the CDR3 is TGTGCCTGGACAGGGACCACTGAAGCTTTCTTT. It encodes CAWTGTTEAFF. V usage is TRBV30 and J usage is TRBJ1-1; tentative D call: TRBD1 (5 bases). Looked up from germline, CDR1 is GTSNPN and CDR2 is SVGIG (reference sequence). CDR3 length: 11 residues. V was cut by 4 bases and J by 4 bases, with 7 bases left in between.